Shown below are 27 T cell receptor beta chains from a single sample sequenced in a study of tumor-infiltrating lymphocytes in localized non-small cell lung cancer. The table came from immunoSEQ multiplex PCR; TCRdb's copy has only in-frame clones and leaves some out. Here the sample spans 11,000 to 15,000 clones, around 70% being singletons. Input material: uninvolved lung tissue not adjacent to the tumor. These receptors were obtained from a human donor with non-small cell lung cancer.

The chain employs TRBV5-6 and TRBJ1-2; D is ambiguous. The CDR3 sequence is 13 residues long. The V gene lost 2 bases and the J gene lost 8 bases, with 13 bases spanning the gap. Germline lookup yields CDR1 SGHDT and CDR2 YYEEEE. The CDR3 region has the DNA TGTGCCAGCAGCTTAGGGCACTGGGAAGGCTACACCTTC. It translates to CASSLGHWEGYTF.

V gene TRBV6-6 combines with J gene TRBJ1-1; the D is unclear. The CDR3 consists of 12 residues. The germline V and J ends were trimmed by 6 bases and 6 bases, with 11 bases remaining between them. Per the germline V gene, CDR1 is MNHNY and CDR2 is SVGAGI (reference sequence). CDR3 DNA sequence: TGTGCCAGCAGAGACGAGTCGGCTGAAGCTTTCTTT. Its protein product is CASRDESAEAFF.

This clone was seen a few times. V usage is TRBV5-5 and J usage is TRBJ1-6; the match to TRBD1 covers 7 bases. Trimming took 2 bases from V and 7 from J; bases not matched to a gene: 3. Germline V gene data show CDR1 as SGHKS and CDR2 as YYEKEE (reference sequence). The CDR3 is made up of 14 amino acids. CDR3: CASSFPTGNSPLHF. The DNA for the CDR3 is TGTGCCAGCAGCTTTCCGACAGGGAATTCACCCCTCCACTTT.

With regard to this clone: It is unclear where the CDR3 begins or ends on the DNA, so no DNA is shown, and the CDR3 is as TCRdb lists it. The chain links TRBV6-5 to TRBJ1-5. The germline V gene encodes CDR1 MNHEY and CDR2 SVGAGI. The CDR3 has 15 residues if both end residues are counted. CDR3 sequence reads: CASSTSGGWDQPQHF.

The rearrangement links TRBV5-1 to TRBJ2-2, with 7 positions matching TRBD1. The CDR3 loop spans 15 amino acids. The V segment lost 4 bases and the J segment 1 base; nucleotides outside the gene matches: 4. Per germline, CDR1 SGHRS and CDR2 YFSETQ. The CDR3 reads CASSTGQRNTGELFF. CDR3 DNA: TGCGCCAGCAGCACGGGACAGCGGAACACCGGGGAGCTGTTTTTT.

The rearrangement links TRBV19 to TRBJ2-4, with 11 bases lining up with TRBD1. With 5 bases clipped from V and 1 base from J, the junction kept 13 bases outside the gene matches. Per the germline V gene, CDR1 is LNHDA and CDR2 is SQIVND (reference sequence). The CDR3 is 19 amino acids. The CDR3 DNA reads as TGTGCCAGTAGTTCCCGGACAGGGGGCGCCGGTCTGGCCAAAAACATTCAGTACTTC. This encodes CASSSRTGGAGLAKNIQYF.

The chain is built from TRBV5-1 and TRBJ1-4, with 8 positions matching TRBD1. The CDR3 is 15 amino acids. Germline V gives CDR1 SGHRS, CDR2 YFSETQ. V was clipped by 4 bases and J by 8 bases; unmatched bases: 10. The CDR3, as DNA: TGCGCCAGCAGCGGGAAGACAGGGGTAGAAGAAAAACTGTTTTTT. Amino acids: CASSGKTGVEEKLFF.

CDR3 residues: CASSLTGQGTQYF. CDR3 coding DNA: TGTGCCAGCAGCCTAACGGGTCAAGGTACGCAGTATTTT. The rearrangement joins TRBV2 to TRBJ2-3, with D unclear. The CDR3 extends over 13 amino acids. The germline V gene has CDR1 SNHLY and CDR2 FYNNEI. Trimming stripped 6 bases from V and 8 bases from J, with 15 bases between.

The chain is built from TRBV5-1 and TRBJ2-3; TRBD2 is a possible D gene (5 bases). This CDR3 has 15 amino acids. Between the trimmed V and J ends, which lost 3 bases and 0 bases, there was a span of 11 bases. CDR1 SGHRS and CDR2 YFSETQ come from the germline V gene. The CDR3 is CASSWRTQSTDTQYF. CDR3 in DNA: TGCGCCAGCAGCTGGAGGACCCAGAGCACAGATACGCAGTATTTT.

This clone occurred a few times. The chain combines TRBV30 with TRBJ2-4; 9 nucleotides agree with TRBD2. The CDR3 has 15 residues. V lost 4 bases to trimming and J lost 3 bases; unmatched junction nucleotides: 7. Germline loops: CDR1 GTSNPN, CDR2 SVGIG (reference sequence). CDR3 in amino acids: CAWNKREVVKNIQYF. The CDR3 nucleotides are TGTGCCTGGAACAAGCGGGAGGTGGTCAAAAACATTCAGTACTTC.

The genes are TRBV14 and TRBJ2-1, with 10 bases aligning to TRBD1. Germline V gene lookup returns CDR1 SGHDN and CDR2 FVKESK. V shed 4 bases and J 4 bases; nucleotides not matched to a gene: 4. CDR3 length: 15 residues. CDR3 coding DNA: TGTGCCAGCAGCCGCGACAGGGGGCATTACAATGAGCAGTTCTTC. It yields the protein CASSRDRGHYNEQFF. Full variable domain (missing parts from reference TRBV14 and TRBJ2-1): EAGVTQFPSHSVIEKGQTVTLRCDPISGHDNLYWYRRVMGKEIKFLLHFVKESKQDESGMPNNRFLAERTGGTYSTLKVQPAELEDSGVYFCASSRDRGHYNEQFFGPGTRLTVL.

The rearrangement uses TRBV4-1 and TRBJ2-7, with a possible D match to TRBD2 (6 bases). From germline, CDR1 is MGHRA and CDR2 YSYEKL. V lost 3 bases to trimming and J lost 7 bases, with 10 bases between them. The CDR3 extends over 12 amino acids. CDR3 sequence: CASSHAAGEQYF. The CDR3 region has the DNA TGCGCCAGCAGCCACGCGGCGGGGGAGCAGTACTTC.

The V call is TRBV27, the J call TRBJ2-1; TRBD1 aligns across 7 bases. Losses at the gene ends were 0 bases for V and 7 bases for J; bases not matched to a gene: 6. CDR1 is MNHEY and CDR2 is SMNVEV in the germline V gene (reference sequence). The CDR3 is 15 amino acids. CDR3 sequence reads: CASSLSTGPRNEQFF. DNA of the CDR3: TGTGCCAGCAGTTTATCGACAGGGCCGAGAAATGAGCAGTTCTTC.

The sample holds a few counts of this clone. This sequence joins TRBV10-1 and TRBJ1-1, with 8 positions matching TRBD1. Germline V gene data show CDR1 as WNHNN and CDR2 as SYGVQD (reference sequence). The CDR3 consists of 15 residues. The V segment lost 0 bases and the J segment 5 bases; nucleotides outside the gene matches: 5. CDR3 amino acids: CASSESVRGPTEAFF. CDR3 nucleotides: TGCGCCAGCAGTGAGTCGGTCAGGGGGCCGACTGAAGCTTTCTTT.

This sequence joins TRBV6-5 and TRBJ2-3; no reliable D call. The CDR3 spans 15 residues. The V end lost 4 bases, the J end lost 0 bases, and 11 bases lay between the germline ends. CDR1 MNHEY and CDR2 SVGAGI come from the germline V gene. The CDR3, as DNA: TGTGCCAGCAGTTCCGGAACAACTAGCACAGATACGCAGTATTTT. It codes for CASSSGTTSTDTQYF.

This clone was found a few times. The rearrangement links TRBV2 to TRBJ1-2; D ambiguous. The germline CDR1 and CDR2 sequences are SNHLY and FYNNEI. This CDR3 is built from 14 residues. V lost 4 bases and J lost 8, with 17 bases in between. The CDR3 nucleotides are TGTGCCAGCAGTGGGGCTGACTGGAGAGGCGGCTACACCTTC. Translation gives CASSGADWRGGYTF.

This clone has a handful of counts. This chain joins TRBV29-1 and TRBJ1-5, with D hard to call. V lost 4 bases to trimming and J lost 2 bases, with 15 bases between them. The CDR3 is made up of 15 amino acids. Germline assignment: CDR1 SQVTM and CDR2 ANQGSEA. CDR3 nucleotide sequence: TGCAGCGTTGTCCTCTACGGAGGTGGCAATCAGCCCCAGCATTTT. Encoded protein: CSVVLYGGGNQPQHF.

The V call is TRBV6-1, the J call TRBJ1-2; D remains ambiguous. Per germline, CDR1 MNHNS and CDR2 SASEGT. Trimming removed 6 bases from V and 3 bases from J, with 11 bases in between. CDR3 size: 13 residues. CDR3 nucleotide sequence: TGTGCCAGCAGCCATAGGACGCACTATGGCTACACCTTC. Translated: CASSHRTHYGYTF.

The rearrangement uses TRBV5-6 and TRBJ1-1; D gene ambiguous. The CDR3 is 16 residues long. Trimming pared 0 bases from V and 1 base from J, leaving 13 bases between. The V gene's germline CDR1 is SGHDT and CDR2 YYEEEE. In DNA form, the CDR3 reads TGTGCCAGCAGCTTGGGCGGGTGGGGTAGGAACACTGAAGCTTTCTTT. It translates to CASSLGGWGRNTEAFF.

This clone showed up just a few times. The gene calls are TRBV2 and TRBJ1-1; 7 bases line up with TRBD1. Germline CDR1 and CDR2: SNHLY and FYNNEI. This CDR3 comprises 14 residues. Trimming cost V 6 bases and J 2 bases; bases outside gene matches: 6. The CDR3 region has the DNA TGTGCCAGCAGATCACAGGGGATTAACACTGAAGCTTTCTTT. This codes for CASRSQGINTEAFF.

This chain joins TRBV5-1 and TRBJ1-4; perhaps TRBD1 as D (5 bases). Trimming pared 2 bases from V and 7 bases from J, leaving 15 bases between. Per germline, CDR1 SGHRS and CDR2 YFSETQ. CDR3 length: 15 amino acids. Written as DNA, the CDR3 is TGCGCCAGCAGCTTCTCCCAGGGAGGGACTGAAAAACTGTTTTTT. Protein sequence: CASSFSQGGTEKLFF.

This clone was counted only a few times. The chain links TRBV6-5 to TRBJ1-2; the D gene is possibly TRBD1 (5 bases). This CDR3 comprises 14 residues. Per the germline V gene, CDR1 is MNHEY and CDR2 is SVGAGI. Trimming removed 6 bases at V and 7 bases at J, with 18 bases between. The CDR3 DNA reads as TGTGCCAGCAGGCGGGACTCCCGGTCGGGTGGCTACACCTTC. Translation gives CASRRDSRSGGYTF.

This clone has only a few counts. This chain connects TRBV5-1 to TRBJ1-4; D is ambiguous. The CDR3 runs 15 residues. Germline CDR1 is SGHRS and CDR2 is YFSETQ. The V end lost 4 bases, the J end lost 5 bases, and 15 bases lay between the germline ends. DNA for the CDR3: TGCGCCAGCAGCCGAGCCGACACCCAAAATGAAAAACTGTTTTTT. As protein: CASSRADTQNEKLFF.

The chain carries TRBV27 and TRBJ2-2; 8 bases fit TRBD2. Germline values: CDR1 MNHEY, CDR2 SMNVEV (reference sequence). V lost 7 bases to trimming and J lost 3 bases; unmatched junction nucleotides: 7. This CDR3 has 15 residues. CDR3 residues: CASTPGGRDTGELFF. The CDR3 bases are TGTGCCAGCACCCCGGGGGGGCGGGACACCGGGGAGCTGTTTTTT.

The V and J genes are TRBV9 and TRBJ1-1, with D uncertain. Germline V lookup: CDR1 SGDLS, CDR2 YYNGEE. CDR3 length: 12 residues. Between the trimmed V and J ends, which lost 4 bases and 8 bases, there was a span of 12 bases. CDR3 in amino acids: CASSSPFSEAFF. CDR3 in DNA: TGTGCCAGCAGCTCCCCCTTTTCCGAAGCTTTCTTT.

The rearrangement uses TRBV6-6 and TRBJ1-6, with no clear D. CDR3 size: 14 residues. Trimming stripped 2 bases from V and 10 bases from J, with 12 bases between. Germline-derived CDR1 and CDR2 are MNHNY and SVGAGI (reference sequence). CDR3: CASSYGKGGSPLHF. The CDR3 region has the DNA TGTGCCAGCAGTTACGGCAAGGGCGGGTCACCCCTCCACTTT.

This clone appeared once. The J gene is TRBJ1-3, the V gene TRBV6-5; D is unresolved. V was clipped by 0 bases and J by 0 bases, with 6 bases between them. Germline loops: CDR1 MNHEY, CDR2 SVGAGI. There are 15 residues in the CDR3. CDR3 nucleotide sequence: TGTGCCAGCAGTTACTCCGGCAACTCTGGAAACACCATATATTTT. Translated, it gives CASSYSGNSGNTIYF.